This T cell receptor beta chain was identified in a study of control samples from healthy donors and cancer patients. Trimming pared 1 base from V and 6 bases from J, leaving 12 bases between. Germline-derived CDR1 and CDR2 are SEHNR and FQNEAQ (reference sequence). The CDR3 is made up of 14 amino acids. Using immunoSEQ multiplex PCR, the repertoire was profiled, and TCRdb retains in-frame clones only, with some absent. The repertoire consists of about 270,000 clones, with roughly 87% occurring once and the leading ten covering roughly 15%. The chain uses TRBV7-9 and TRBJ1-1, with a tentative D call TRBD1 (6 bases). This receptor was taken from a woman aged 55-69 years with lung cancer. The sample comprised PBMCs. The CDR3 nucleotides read TGTGCCAGCAGCTTAGTAGGGGGTGGAGCTGAAGCTTTCTTT. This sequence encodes CASSLVGGGAEAFF. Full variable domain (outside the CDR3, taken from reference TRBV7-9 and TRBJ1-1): DTGVSQNPRHKITKRGQNVTFRCDPISEHNRLYWYRQTLGQGPEFLTYFQNEAQLEKSRLLSDRFSAERPKGSFSTLEIQRTEQGDSAMYLCASSLVGGGAEAFFGQGTRLTVV.